The clone carrying this T cell receptor beta chain is termed medium-sized. Its target is unknown. Other DNA sequences from this sample encode an identical CDR3 as well. The CDR3 sequence is 13 residues long. Trimming cost V 6 bases and J 8 bases; bases outside gene matches: 6. The germline CDR1 and CDR2 sequences are MNHEY and SMNVEV (reference sequence). The data are from a study of metastatic and nonmetastatic thyroid tumors. Study at large: Across peripheral blood and tumor or nodule tissue samples taken from malignant and benign thyroid patients, the repertoires were compared with one another.

The study's findings and limits: When malignant thyroid tumors were compared with benign nodules, TCR beta diversity was reportedly significantly higher in the malignant tumors. This held in both blood and tumor samples.

Each patient went into thyroid surgery without having received any treatment. Per the study methods: CDR3 was compared across clinicopathological groups, and the resulting differences were used to build a distant-metastasis classifier for papillary thyroid cancer. TCRdb reanalyzed the PCR reads via MiXCR. These V and J calls originate from TCRdb's pipeline instead of the authors' own analysis. Here the sample spans 11,000 to 15,000 clones, about a quarter being singletons. The sequencing sample was made of tumor tissue. The chain carries TRBV27 and TRBJ1-2; 10 bases fit TRBD1. This clonotype was obtained from a female donor with papillary thyroid cancer or a benign thyroid nodule (not recorded which). Some clones in this sample may be carry-over from other donors' samples. The CDR3 DNA is TGTGCCAGCAGAGACCGGGACAGGGGCGGCTACACCTTC. It codes for CASRDRDRGGYTF.